This T cell receptor beta chain originates from a study of shared clonotypes between healthy human individuals. The CDR3 contains 16 residues. Germline-derived CDR1 and CDR2 are SGHTA and FQGNSA. Trimming took off 1 base at V and 1 base at J, with 13 bases between the two ends. The authors divided CD4+ cells into CD45RA+ naive and CD45RA-negative memory subsets. A note on this clone: The antigen remains unidentified.

The study, taken as a whole, reports: All-four-donor shared clonotypes had higher generation probabilities than non-shared clonotypes did.

The assay was immunoSEQ multiplex PCR, and TCRdb's table has in-frame clones only and misses some. The sample holds roughly 1,100,000 clones, about 77% seen once. Sequenced: memory CD4+ T cells sorted from blood. The subset denotes: CD45RA-negative fraction. This sequence was found in a young man in good health. The chain joins TRBV7-2 to TRBJ2-5, with a tentative D call TRBD1 (5 bases). CDR3 nucleotide sequence: TGTGCCAGCAGCTTAGGGGCAGGGAATATCCAAGAGACCCAGTACTTC. Its protein is CASSLGAGNIQETQYF.